This T cell receptor (beta chain) comes out of a study of a mutant IDH1 vaccine in newly diagnosed glioma. Study overall: Patients underwent eight vaccinations, which took place in weeks 1, 3, 5, 7, 11, 15, 19 and 23. Treated patients comprised 62.5% males and approximately 38% females, mean age 40.4 years.

V dropped 8 bases and J dropped 0 bases, with 11 bases sitting between them. Germline assignment: CDR1 SNHLY and CDR2 FYNNEI. The CDR3 loop spans 15 amino acids. This table comes from immunoSEQ multiplex PCR, and its TCRdb copy is limited to in-frame clones, with some not included. This repertoire shows 55,000 or so clones, 80% found once; its top ten account for more than 5%. The time point here: week 23, last vaccination. Vaccine doses each comprised 300 ug of mutant IDH1 20-mer peptide, with topical imiquimod. In regard to this clone: Its antigen is undetermined.

Sequences were derived from PBMCs, sampled from a glioma patient whose treatment included an IDH1 peptide vaccine. The chain carries TRBV2 and TRBJ2-6; no firm D call. The source of this sequence is a man aged 35-49 years with glioma. DNA for the CDR3: TGTGCCAGCTTAGCCGGCTACTCTGGGGCCAACGTCCTGACTTTC. Encoded protein: CASLAGYSGANVLTF.